This TCR beta chain was sequenced for a study of cytotoxic CD8 clonotypes in ibrutinib-treated CLL (dated by TCRdb to 2020 to 2023). About the study as a whole: The cohort was composed of some ten relapsed/refractory and fewer than 16 treatment-naive patients; IGHV unmutated status was identified in 17 patients. Responses were partial in about 25 patients and complete in 2; after median around 72 months follow-up, 14 stayed in remission and about twelve progressed. Response samples were obtained after a median of around 11 months of treatment, with a range of roughly 6 to 40 months. On average, each sample yielded roughly 250,000 productive templates and roughly 95,000 productive rearrangements. Of the approximately 86 people in the trial, about 25 had longitudinal samples available. Cryopreserved peripheral blood mononuclear cells were collected before treatment, at response, and at either disease progression or sustained remission. Study-wide findings and limitations: At baseline, clonality was higher than in age-matched healthy donors and showed a strong correlation with circulating CD8+ T-cell counts. At ibrutinib response clonality went up, during sustained remission it held steady, and at progression it dropped back toward baseline. Public clonotypes were rare and either shrank or stayed stable during treatment, and the rise in clonality at ibrutinib response reflected expansion of private clonotypes. Sustained-remission and progressing patients did not have matched sampling times, and lymph node repertoires were not examined.

For TCR beta library preparation, roughly 2 micrograms of genomic DNA were extracted from the cryopreserved PBMCs. Longitudinal blood samples from CLL patients receiving ibrutinib monotherapy were subjected to high-throughput TCR beta sequencing. The patients took part in an open-label, single-center phase 2 trial of ibrutinib monotherapy. In the case of this clone: Its antigen has not been determined. No quality values exist for individual bases; no much larger clone is one base distant. In the same sample, other DNA sequences code for this CDR3.

A MiSeq instrument was used for deep resolution sequencing, which targeted depths ranging from 1 in 1 million up to 1 in 200,000 T cells, with coverage averaging 10x for each clonotype. The immunoSEQ hsTCRB Kit was used to generate TCR beta libraries. As for the original processing: The data were analyzed with ImmunoSEQ Analyzer and ImmunoSEQ Data Assistant, and V, D and J gene assignments followed IMGT definitions. Clonality was computed as one minus normalized Shannon entropy of productive rearrangement frequencies, ranging from 0 to 1. Only overrepresented clonotypes making up at least 0.05% of each patient's repertoire were included in the public clonotype analysis. Around 14 repertoires from age-matched healthy donors, obtained from immuneACCESS, served as clonality controls. TCRdb carries this immuneACCESS record with in-frame sequences only. Its versions omit some clonotypes, under half of them owing to an unresolved V gene in the studies checked, with the rest unexplained. V and J calls and clone size come straight from that table; D and trimming were deduced from the DNA. A total of around 30,000 clones appear in this sample, about 62% of them only once. 14% of the sample is taken by the ten largest.

The CDR3 runs 12 amino acids, cysteine and phenylalanine included. The DNA shown is the 36-base CDR3, in frame from base 1. CDR1 SGHRS and CDR2 YFSETQ are derived from the germline V gene. V is clipped by 4 bases and J by 2 bases, and the sequence between their germline boundaries is 6 bases long. The input for sequencing was PBMCs, taken before ibrutinib treatment. In this chain, TRBV5-1 is recombined with TRBJ2-5; the D gene is unclear. The clonotype comes from a human donor with chronic lymphocytic leukemia. The CDR3 protein is CASSQIQETQYF. The sequenced DNA: TGCGCCAGCAGCCAAATTCAAGAGACCCAGTACTTC. Joined to the reference TRBV5-1 and TRBJ2-5 proteins, this CDR3 gives the full variable domain: KAGVTQTPRYLIKTRGQQVTLSCSPISGHRSVSWYQQTPGQGLQFLFEYFSETQRNKGNFPGRFSGRQFSNSRSEMNVSTLELGDSALYLCASSQIQETQYFGPGTRLLVL.